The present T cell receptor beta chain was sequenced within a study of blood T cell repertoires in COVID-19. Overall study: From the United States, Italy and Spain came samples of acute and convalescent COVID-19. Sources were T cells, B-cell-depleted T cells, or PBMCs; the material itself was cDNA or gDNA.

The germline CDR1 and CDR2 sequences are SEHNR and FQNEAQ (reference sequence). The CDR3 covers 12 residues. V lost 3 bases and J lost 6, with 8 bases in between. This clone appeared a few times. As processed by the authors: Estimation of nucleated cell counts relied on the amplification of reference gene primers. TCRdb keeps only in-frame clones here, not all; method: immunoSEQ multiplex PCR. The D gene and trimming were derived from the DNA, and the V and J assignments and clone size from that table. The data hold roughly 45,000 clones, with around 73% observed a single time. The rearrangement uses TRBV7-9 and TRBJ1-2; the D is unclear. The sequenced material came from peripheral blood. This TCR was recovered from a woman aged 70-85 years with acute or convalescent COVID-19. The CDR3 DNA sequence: TGTGCCAGCAGCTTTGACTGGGATGGCTACACCTTC. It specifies CASSFDWDGYTF.